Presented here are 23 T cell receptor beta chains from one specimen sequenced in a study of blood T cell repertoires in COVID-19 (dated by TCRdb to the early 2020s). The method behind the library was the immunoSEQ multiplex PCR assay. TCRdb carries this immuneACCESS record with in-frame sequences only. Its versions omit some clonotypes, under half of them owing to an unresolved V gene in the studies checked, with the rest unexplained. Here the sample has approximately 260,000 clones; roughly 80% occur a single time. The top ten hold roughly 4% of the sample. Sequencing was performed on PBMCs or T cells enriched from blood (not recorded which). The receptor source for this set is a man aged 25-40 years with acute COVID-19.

The CDR3 DNA reads as TGTGCCAGCATCTCAGGTGGAAACACCATATATTTT. Its translation: CASISGGNTIYF. The chain combines TRBV28 with TRBJ1-3; the D is unclear. Looked up from germline, CDR1 is MDHEN and CDR2 is SYDVKM. The CDR3 has 12 amino acids. The germline V and J ends were trimmed by 7 bases and 3 bases, with 7 bases remaining between them.

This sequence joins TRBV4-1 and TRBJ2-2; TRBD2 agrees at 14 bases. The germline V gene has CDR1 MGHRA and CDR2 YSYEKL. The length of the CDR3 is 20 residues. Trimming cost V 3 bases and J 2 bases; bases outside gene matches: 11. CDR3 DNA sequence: TGCGCCAGCAGCCATTACACCCGACTAGCGGGAGGGGTAAACACCGGGGAGCTGTTTTTT. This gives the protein CASSHYTRLAGGVNTGELFF.

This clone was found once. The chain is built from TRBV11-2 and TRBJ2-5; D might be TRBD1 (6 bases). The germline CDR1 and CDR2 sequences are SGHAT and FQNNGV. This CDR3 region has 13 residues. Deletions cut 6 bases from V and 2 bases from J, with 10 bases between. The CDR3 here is CASRPQGQETQYF. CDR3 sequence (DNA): TGTGCCAGCAGGCCACAGGGACAAGAGACCCAGTACTTC.

CDR3 DNA sequence: TGTGCCAGCAGCCCTGACAGGGTAAGGACTGAAGCTTTCTTT. Protein sequence: CASSPDRVRTEAFF. V and J are TRBV7-2 and TRBJ1-1; 7 bases are shared with TRBD1. Germline lookup yields CDR1 SGHTA and CDR2 FQGNSA. V was pared by 5 bases and J by 5 bases, with 8 bases of the junction left unmatched. This CDR3 region has 14 residues.

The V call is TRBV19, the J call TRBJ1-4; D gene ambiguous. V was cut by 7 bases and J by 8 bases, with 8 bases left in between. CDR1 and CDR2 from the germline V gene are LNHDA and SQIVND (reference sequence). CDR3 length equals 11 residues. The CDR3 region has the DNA TGTGCCAGTACACACGGGGAAAAACTGTTTTTT. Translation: CASTHGEKLFF.

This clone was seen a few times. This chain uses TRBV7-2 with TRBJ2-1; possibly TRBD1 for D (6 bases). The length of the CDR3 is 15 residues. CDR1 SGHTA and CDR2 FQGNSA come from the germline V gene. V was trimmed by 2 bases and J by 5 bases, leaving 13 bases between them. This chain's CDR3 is CASSLYGGLDNEQFF. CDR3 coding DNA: TGTGCCAGCAGCTTATATGGGGGCCTCGACAATGAGCAGTTCTTC.

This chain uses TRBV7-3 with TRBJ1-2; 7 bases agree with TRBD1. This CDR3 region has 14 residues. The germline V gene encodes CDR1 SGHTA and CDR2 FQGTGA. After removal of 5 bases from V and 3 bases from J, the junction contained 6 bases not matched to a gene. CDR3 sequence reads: CASSPGDSHYGYTF. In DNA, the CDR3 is TGTGCCAGCAGCCCTGGGGACAGTCACTATGGCTACACCTTC.

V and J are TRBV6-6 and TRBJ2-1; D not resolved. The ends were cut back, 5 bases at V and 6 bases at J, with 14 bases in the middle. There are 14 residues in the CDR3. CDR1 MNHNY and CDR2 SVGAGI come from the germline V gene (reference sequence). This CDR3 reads CASSPTPISNEQFF. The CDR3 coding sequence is TGTGCCAGCAGTCCTACTCCAATATCCAATGAGCAGTTCTTC.

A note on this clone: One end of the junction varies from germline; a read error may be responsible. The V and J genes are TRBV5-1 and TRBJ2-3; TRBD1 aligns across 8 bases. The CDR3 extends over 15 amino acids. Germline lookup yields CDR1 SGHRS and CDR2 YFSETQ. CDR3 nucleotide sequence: TGTGCCAGCAGCGGATCGGACAGGGTAGCAGATACGCAGTATTTT. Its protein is CASSGSDRVADTQYF.

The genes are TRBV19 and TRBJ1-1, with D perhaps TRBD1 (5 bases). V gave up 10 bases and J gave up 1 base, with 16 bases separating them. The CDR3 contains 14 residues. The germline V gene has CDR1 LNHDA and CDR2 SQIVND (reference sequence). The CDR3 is CATTLRAGNTEAFF. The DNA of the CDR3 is TGTGCCACCACCCTCAGGGCAGGGAACACTGAAGCTTTCTTT.

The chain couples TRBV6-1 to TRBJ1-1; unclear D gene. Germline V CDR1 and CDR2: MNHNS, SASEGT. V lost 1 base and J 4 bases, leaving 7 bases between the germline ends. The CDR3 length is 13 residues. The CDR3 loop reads CASSEDWFTEAFF. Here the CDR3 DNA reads TGTGCCAGCAGTGAAGACTGGTTCACTGAAGCTTTCTTT.

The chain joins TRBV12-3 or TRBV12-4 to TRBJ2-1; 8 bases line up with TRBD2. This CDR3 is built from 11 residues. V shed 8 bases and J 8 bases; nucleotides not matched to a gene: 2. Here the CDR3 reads CASGLADEQFF. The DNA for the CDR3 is TGTGCCAGCGGACTAGCAGATGAGCAGTTCTTC.

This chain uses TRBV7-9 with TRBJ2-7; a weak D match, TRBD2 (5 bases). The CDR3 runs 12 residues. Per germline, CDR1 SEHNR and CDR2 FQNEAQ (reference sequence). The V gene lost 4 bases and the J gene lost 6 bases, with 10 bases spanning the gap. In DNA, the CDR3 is TGTGCCAGCAGCTACGGACTTCTCGAGCAGTACGTC. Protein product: CASSYGLLEQYV.

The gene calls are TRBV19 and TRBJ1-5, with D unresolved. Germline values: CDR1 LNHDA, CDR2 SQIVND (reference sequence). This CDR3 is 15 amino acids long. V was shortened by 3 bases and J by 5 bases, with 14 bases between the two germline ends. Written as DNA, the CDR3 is TGTGCCAGTAGTATGGTAGGAGACTGGTATCAGCCCCAGCATTTT. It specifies CASSMVGDWYQPQHF.

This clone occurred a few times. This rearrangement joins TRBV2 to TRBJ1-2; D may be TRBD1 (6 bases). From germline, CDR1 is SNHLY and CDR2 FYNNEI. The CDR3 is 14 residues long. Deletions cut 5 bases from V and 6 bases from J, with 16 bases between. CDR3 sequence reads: CASSPRTATNGYTF. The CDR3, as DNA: TGTGCCAGCAGTCCGAGGACAGCCACCAATGGCTACACCTTC.

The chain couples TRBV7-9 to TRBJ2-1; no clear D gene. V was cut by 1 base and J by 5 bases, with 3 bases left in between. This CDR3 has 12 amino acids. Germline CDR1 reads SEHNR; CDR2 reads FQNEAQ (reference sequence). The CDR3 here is CASSLVNNEQFF. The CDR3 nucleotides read TGTGCCAGCAGCTTAGTCAACAATGAGCAGTTCTTC.

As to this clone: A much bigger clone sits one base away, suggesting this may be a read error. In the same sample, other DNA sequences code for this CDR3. As DNA, the CDR3 is TGTGCCAGCCGACTAGCGGGAGACACCGGGGAGCTGTTTTTT. Its translation is CASRLAGDTGELFF. V and J are TRBV6-4 and TRBJ2-2, with TRBD2 matching over 12 bases. CDR1 is MRHNA, CDR2 SNTAGT, per germline. The CDR3 loop spans 14 amino acids. V lost 8 bases to trimming and J lost 3 bases; unmatched junction nucleotides: 1.

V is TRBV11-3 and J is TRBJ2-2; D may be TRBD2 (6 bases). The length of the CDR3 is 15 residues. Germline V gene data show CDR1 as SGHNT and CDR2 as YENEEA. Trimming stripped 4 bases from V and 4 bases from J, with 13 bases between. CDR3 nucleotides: TGTGCCAGCAGCTCTCCGGGACTCATCACCGGGGAGCTGTTTTTT. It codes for CASSSPGLITGELFF.

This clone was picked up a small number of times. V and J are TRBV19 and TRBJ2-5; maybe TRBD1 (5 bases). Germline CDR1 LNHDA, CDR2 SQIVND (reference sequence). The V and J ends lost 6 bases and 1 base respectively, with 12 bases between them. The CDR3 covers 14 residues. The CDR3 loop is CASSRQGFQETQYF. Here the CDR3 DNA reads TGTGCCAGTAGCAGGCAGGGTTTCCAAGAGACCCAGTACTTC.

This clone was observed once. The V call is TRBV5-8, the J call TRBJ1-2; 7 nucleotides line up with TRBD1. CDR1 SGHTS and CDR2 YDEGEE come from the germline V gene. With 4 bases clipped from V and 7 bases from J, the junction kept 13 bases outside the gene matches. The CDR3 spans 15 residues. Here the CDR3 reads CASSPRTGVIVGYTF. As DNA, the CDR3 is TGTGCCAGCAGCCCTAGGACAGGTGTTATCGTTGGCTACACCTTC. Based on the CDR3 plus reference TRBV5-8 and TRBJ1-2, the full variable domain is EAGVTQSPTHLIKTRGQQATLRCSPISGHTSVYWYQQALGLGLQFLLWYDEGEERNRGNFPPRFSGRQFPNYSSELNVNALELEDSALYLCASSPRTGVIVGYTFGSGTRLTVV.

CDR3 nucleotides: TGTGCCAGTAGTATTTTCGGTCAGCCCCAGCATTTT. The encoded protein is CASSIFGQPQHF. The chain links TRBV19 to TRBJ1-5; D unresolved. V was shortened by 3 bases and J by 6 bases, with 6 bases between the two germline ends. The CDR3 length is 12 residues. Germline CDR1 reads LNHDA; CDR2 reads SQIVND (reference sequence).

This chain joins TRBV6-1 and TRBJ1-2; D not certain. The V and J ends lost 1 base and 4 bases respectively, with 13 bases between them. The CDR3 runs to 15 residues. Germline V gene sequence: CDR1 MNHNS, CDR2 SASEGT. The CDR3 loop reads CASSEDEGMGYGYTF. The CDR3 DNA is TGTGCCAGCAGTGAAGACGAGGGAATGGGCTATGGCTACACCTTC.

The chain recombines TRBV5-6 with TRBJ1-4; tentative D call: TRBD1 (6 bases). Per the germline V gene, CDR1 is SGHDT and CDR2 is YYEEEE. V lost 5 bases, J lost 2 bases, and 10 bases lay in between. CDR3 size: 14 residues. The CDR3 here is CASSPGDTNEKLFF. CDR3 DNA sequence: TGTGCCAGCAGTCCAGGGGACACTAATGAAAAACTGTTTTTT.